This T cell receptor (beta chain) was sequenced for a study of cytomegalovirus exposure and HLA in healthy donors. Broader study findings: The classifier reportedly diagnosed cytomegalovirus status with high sensitivity and specificity. A subsequent analysis found that TCR clusters from the first cohort also tended to co-occur in the 90 to 150 validation repertoires, with less than 95% of cluster scores above 0.

Trimming took 4 bases from V and 2 from J; bases not matched to a gene: 6. This CDR3 contains 15 residues. Germline lookup yields CDR1 SGHDT and CDR2 YYEEEE. Generated by immunoSEQ multiplex PCR, the TCRdb table keeps only in-frame clones and is missing some. The sample shows 150,000 to 170,000 clones, 75% to 90% of them seen only once. With regard to this clone: Its antigen is unknown.

Input material: PBMCs. This sequence was found in a man in his late teens or twenties in good health and CMV-seropositive. The rearrangement joins TRBV5-6 to TRBJ2-3; 8 positions match TRBD1. DNA for the CDR3: TGTGCCAGCAGCCCCGGGACAGGCTACACAGATACGCAGTATTTT. Translation gives CASSPGTGYTDTQYF. Using reference TRBV5-6 and TRBJ2-3 for the parts outside the CDR3, the full variable domain is DAGVTQSPTHLIKTRGQQVTLRCSPKSGHDTVSWYQQALGQGPQFIFQYYEEEERQRGNFPDRFSGHQFPNYSSELNVNALLLGDSALYLCASSPGTGYTDTQYFGPGTRLTVL.